This T cell receptor (beta chain) was identified during a study of cytomegalovirus exposure and HLA in healthy donors (dated by TCRdb to 2016 to 2017). Turning to the overall study: An earlier analysis of 587 of the donors reported 276 Gb of sequence data and 95 million to 140 million unique TCR beta sequences obtained from 150 million to 200 million T cells. Rather than drawing on any new phenotypic data, the later analysis identified candidate immune exposures from TCR beta sequences and the way those sequences occurred across donors. Using immunosequencing, the study profiled T cell repertoires from 550 to 750 subjects and related those repertoires to cytomegalovirus serostatus. HLA typing included class I and class II loci at four-digit resolution. Genome-wide SNP genotypes for about 55% of the roughly 670 donors were used in a later genetic analysis, which treated that subset as a discovery cohort. To study patterns of TCR occurrence, a later analysis re-analyzed previously published TCR beta repertoires from around 660 donors and added high-resolution HLA genotyping. Alongside the repertoire data, information on donor age, sex, ethnicity and CMV serostatus was compiled. Typing coverage differed by locus: A, B, C, DRB1 and DQB1 were typed in roughly 620-640 donors, DQA1 in 522, DPA1 in 600 to 610, and DPB1 in 450 to 480. Because of strong linkage in the cohort, five DR-DQ haplotypes were treated as single units for association and clustering. To predict cytomegalovirus infection status, the study combined high-throughput TCR immunosequencing, statistical association of individual TCRs with disease status, and machine learning. On average, 235,054 unique TCR beta nucleotide sequences were sequenced per donor among some 420 genotyped donors of the cohort, with about 17% of those sequences being non-productive. The aim of the study was to test whether cataloging public T cell receptors could identify signatures of past pathogen exposure. About 280 gigabases of sequencing data and approximately 85 million unique TCR sequences were included in an early release covering roughly 600 HLA-typed donors. Along with the approximately 600-subject first cohort, a separate validation cohort of over 90 different subjects was used. All discovery cohort repertoires had been generated using a single sequencing platform. Of the 300 to 500 genotyped donors, 65% to 90% were placed in the genetic ancestry cluster associated with self-reported Caucasian donors. To decide whether each TCR beta V gene segment behaved as functional or pseudogenic, an earlier analysis of fewer than 750 of the donors relied on high-throughput TCR beta sequencing.

The library was produced with the immunoSEQ multiplex PCR assay. For the multiplex PCR, a mixture combining 60 forward primers for TCR Vbeta segments and 13 reverse primers for TCR Jbeta segments was used. The CDR3 region of rearranged TCR beta genes was amplified from genomic DNA by a multiplex PCR assay. Amplified TCR beta libraries were sequenced as 87-base-pair reads on the Illumina HiSeq System. The original pipeline was this. A later analysis counted about 82 million unique TCR beta chains across the 690 or so repertoires, and around 9.9 million of these chains were shared by at least two donors. Raw reads were error-corrected and collapsed into unique sequences with a nearest-neighbor algorithm that merged closely related sequences to remove PCR and sequencing errors. To assign V, D and J gene segments, CDR3 sequences were aligned to IMGT reference sequences. For a sequence to be retained, a match of at least six nucleotides to both a V gene segment and a J gene segment was required. A rearrangement counted as productive if the CDR3 had no stop codons and remained in frame with V and J, and every other rearrangement counted as non-productive. CDR3 was defined by IMGT convention, running from the second conserved V-encoded cysteine to the conserved J-encoded phenylalanine. Sequences without an unambiguous match to a single V gene segment were excluded from the earlier analysis of about 600 of the donors. In an earlier analysis of about 590 of the donors, a V segment was called functional when productive rearrangements were above 56.7%, and segregating when the standard deviation between donors exceeded 5%. A statistical classification framework was built for diagnosing cytomegalovirus status from the catalog of TCR beta chain sequences. V and J gene assignment, in a later analysis, came from comparing TCR nucleotide sequences with IMGT/GENE-DB human TR gene sequences. A later analysis assigned CDR3 sequences and most-parsimonious VDJ recombination scenarios with the TCRdist pipeline. In a later analysis, each TCR beta chain was defined by its CDR3 amino acid sequence together with its V-gene family, and reads without a unique V-gene family were excluded. A later analysis removed over 500 highly shared, low-generation-probability nucleotide sequences to deal with suspected cross-contamination and a sequencing artifact. A later analysis calculated a clonal expansion index for each public chain from normalized within-repertoire ranks of inferred template counts. In a later analysis, generation probabilities were computed with a VDJ recombination model fitted to out-of-frame rearrangements, and the resulting probabilities were checked against IGoR. Hypergeometric tests were used in a later analysis to score TCR-TCR, TCR-HLA and TCR-CMV co-occurrence, with a repertoire-size bias correction applied to the TCR pairs. To estimate false discovery rates, a later analysis permuted the HLA or CMV assignments 20 times. In a later analysis, co-occurring TCRs were grouped using DBSCAN, with TCRdist sequence similarity added in when clustering inside HLA-allele-positive subsets. Repertoires with fewer than 30,000 or more than 120,000 public chains were left out of co-occurrence clustering, as were about 5 repertoires with anomalous nucleotide sharing. The clones in this table, taken by TCRdb from immuneACCESS, are in-frame only. Not every clone is retained; where verified, under half of the shortfall comes from an unresolved V gene, and the cause of the rest is unknown. That table gives V, J and clone size, and the DNA gave D and trimming. The sample table lists roughly 100,000 clones, around 70% of them with a count of one. Approximately 3% of the sample rests with the top ten.

Study-wide conclusions, independent of this receptor: In a later analysis, several top co-occurrence clusters were reported to appear linked to parvovirus B19, influenza, CMV and Epstein-Barr virus. CMV serostatus was the only immune exposure information available for the cohort. Broadly in line with IMGT annotations, most TCR beta V segments showed up in productive rearrangements about 90% or about 30% of the time in an earlier analysis of several hundred of the donors. A later analysis found that HLA-associated TCR beta chains were more clonally expanded and had lower generation probabilities than equally common non-associated chains. Roughly uniform sequencing depth across donors was assumed in presence/absence analyses, although this assumption may not hold. When HLA alleles, especially DR and DQ, strongly co-occurred, attributing TCR associations to individual alleles was difficult. In a later genetic analysis, fewer N-insertions in productive TCRs were reported among donors in an Asian-associated ancestry cluster than the roughly 700-donor mean. In vitro tests confirmed that three of the cytomegalovirus-associated TCR beta chains recognize cytomegalovirus antigens. The sequencing pipeline was judged likely to have produced a cluster of highly shared sequence variants as a technical artifact. Correlated functional status among segregating V segments might reflect linkage disequilibrium, but an unknown experimental factor could not be ruled out. A further reported finding was that TCR beta sequences accurately predicted the HLA-A and HLA-B alleles for most subjects in the first cohort. At a false discovery rate of 0.05, a later analysis linked about 17,000 TCR beta sequences to specific HLA alleles. In a later genetic analysis, a missense DCLRE1C variant was associated with V-gene and J-gene trimming of TCR beta chains, and the association was replicated in an independent cohort. Most TCR sequences were seen in very few donors, while some public TCRs were found in many individuals. The classifier was reported to diagnose cytomegalovirus status with high specificity and sensitivity in both the original and validation cohorts. A later analysis found that TCR association rates varied across HLA loci, with DRB1 alleles showing the most associated TCRs and HLA-C alleles the fewest. According to a later analysis, most CMV-associated TCR beta chains appeared to be HLA-restricted, and the HLA associations seemed to be driven largely by CMV exposure. The study gave a list of roughly 150 TCR beta chains associated with cytomegalovirus. Because some donors lacked HLA typing at each locus, the association tests relied only on the typed subset. The authors suggested that the approach could potentially be generalized to other disease states and immunological phenotypes. The earlier analysis of some 560 of the donors excluded approximately 15 rarely observed V segments, including chromosome 9 orphons, because counts were too low. This cohort had only TCR beta chains sequenced, and the lack of alpha or paired-chain data limited which features could be detected. Some IMGT-functional V segments, including TRBV6-2 and TRBV6-3, could not be distinguished by the 87-base-pair reads and were therefore excluded.

This clone is categorized as medium-sized (0.01 to 0.1%). Its target antigen remains unknown. No much larger clone is present one base from it, and per-base qualities are unavailable. There are 17 amino acids in the CDR3, from cysteine to phenylalanine inclusive. Only CDR3 DNA is held: 51 bases, read in frame from base 1. The V end loses 0 bases and the J end loses 6 bases, and a stretch of 22 bases separates them. CDR1 SGHRS and CDR2 YFSETQ are derived from the germline V gene. The cohort was made up of 500 to 800 healthy bone marrow donors. At the time of sampling, all cohort members were nominally healthy, though unrecorded immune exposures were likely present. The donor was CMV seronegative and was included in the group of a few hundred seronegative cohort members. A peripheral blood sample was collected from each donor, and TCR beta sequencing was performed on peripheral blood mononuclear cells. Genomic DNA was extracted from the blood cell samples with the Qiagen DNeasy Blood Extraction Kit.

This sequence uses TRBV5-1 and TRBJ2-7, with a tentative D gene TRBD2 over 6 matching bases. The material sequenced was PBMCs. The TCR originated in a man aged 25-45 years in good health and CMV-seronegative. The CDR3 loop reads CASSLAGTGMRGLEQYF. The sequence in DNA is TGCGCCAGCAGCTTGGCGGGGACTGGAATGAGGGGCCTCGAGCAGTACTTC.